This TCR beta chain was documented in a study of human T cells and chemical hapten exposure. Across the whole study: TCR yields per sample varied, mainly owing to small pooled library volume differences.

Germline V lookup: CDR1 LNHNV, CDR2 YYDKDF (reference sequence). This CDR3 has 15 residues. V gave up 0 bases and J gave up 2 bases, with 8 bases separating them. From whole blood left unfractionated, total RNA was extracted. As concerns this clonotype: Its target is unknown.

Study-level findings and limits: With DPC sensitization, TCRs exceeding 1 in 1000 frequency showed no change.

Library construction involved attaching unique molecular identifiers to individual cDNA molecules, which allowed quantitative, reproducible TCR counting. In the source study's methods: Ranging from roughly 20,000 to 690,600, TCR counts per sample had a median value of around 100,000. A single record per CDR3 protein comes from TCRdb applying MiXCR to the 5' RACE reads. The authors' filters were not applied to this entry. This table has 75,000 or so distinct CDR3 sequences, about 16% appearing once. The V call is TRBV15, the J call TRBJ1-5; D is uncertain. The receptor comes from a female donor in good health. The CDR3 loop reads CATSRDDGGNQPQHF. In DNA form, the CDR3 reads TGTGCCACCAGCAGAGATGACGGTGGCAATCAGCCCCAGCATTTT.